This TCR beta chain was observed in a study of blood T cells in healthy people across ages. Trimming stripped 0 bases from V and 1 base from J, with 10 bases between. This CDR3 has 16 amino acids. The V gene's germline CDR1 is MNHEY and CDR2 SVGAGI. Primed by a sample-barcoded 5' primer and a J-beta primer mix, a second PCR proceeded for about 6 to 11 cycles. Each CDR3 protein gets one entry after TCRdb re-called the 5' RACE reads with MiXCR. The data contain approximately 830,000 distinct CDR3 sequences, 55% to 65% of them seen just once; the ten biggest clones take up approximately 30%. V and J are TRBV6-5 and TRBJ2-4; no reliable D call. The sequencing input was blood. This receptor was identified in a man between 25 and 39 years old in good health. The CDR3 sequence is CASSYSIFRAKNIQYF. CDR3 nucleotide sequence: TGTGCCAGCAGTTACTCGATCTTTCGGGCCAAAAACATTCAGTACTTC.